Included here is one T cell receptor (beta chain) sequence, with context. Clones were sequenced by immunoSEQ multiplex PCR, and TCRdb holds only the in-frame ones, with some missing. The repertoire holds approximately 92,000 clones, approximately 95% seen once, with roughly 0.33% in the top ten. V lost 5 bases and J lost 7, with 12 bases in between. Germline V lookup: CDR1 SGHTA, CDR2 FQGTGA. The CDR3 contains 13 residues. The record originates from a study of technical replicates of blood from several donors. The clonotype comes from a human donor in good health. The sequencing sample was made of T cells isolated from PBMCs. The chain couples TRBV7-3 to TRBJ1-3; TRBD1 might be the D (5 bases). CDR3 in amino acids: CASSQTGGNTIYF. The CDR3 coding sequence is TGTGCCAGCAGCCAAACTGGGGGGAACACCATATATTTT.